This TCR beta chain was retrieved from a study of T cell responses to AZD1222 COVID-19 vaccine (dated by TCRdb to about 2021). Describing the broader study: TCR sequencing covered roughly 230 trial participants: 200 to 220 given two doses of AZD1222 and around 26 given two doses of MenACWY control vaccine. Enrollment into the trials was organized by age into subgroups of 18-55, 56-69 and 70-plus years, and those subgroups contained approximately 160, 26 and 62 TCR-sequenced participants, respectively.

The paper as a whole reports these results and caveats: Participants were mostly white British, with more females than males. The authors suggested clonal diversity may have been underestimated. In the small 56-69-year group, the increase in depth fell short of significance, most likely because of low power. Spike-specific TCR breadth and depth rose significantly after two AZD1222 doses compared with day 0 and with MenACWY recipients. Only six AZD1222 recipients were SARS-CoV-2 seropositive at baseline, limiting conclusions about previously exposed vaccinees. Because no samples from the day 14 peak response were available, repertoires could be characterized only after the peak T cell response. Reportedly, almost half of the unique spike-specific TCRs recognized epitopes lying outside the regions that are mutated in the B.1.351 and B.1.1.7 variants. CD4 TCRs associated with the vaccine covered the entire spike protein, and the dominant responses were in regions 160-218 and 743-854.

The CDR3 regions of human TCRbeta chains were analyzed by immunosequencing. The authors' analysis ran thus. Repertoire TCRs were checked for matches against a reference library of SARS-CoV-2-specific TCRs that had been generated using the MIRA antigen-specificity platform. Breadth meant the fraction of unique TCRs that were SARS-CoV-2-associated, whereas depth meant the fraction of total T cells that were SARS-CoV-2-associated. Using the MIRA data, every spike-specific TCR was mapped to the spike region that the TCR reacted to and assigned to either a CD4 or a CD8 class. Log10-transformed breadth and depth values were compared by one-way ANOVA with Sidak's multiple comparisons tests. TCRdb took this table from immuneACCESS and kept in-frame rearrangements with V and J called. Such tables lack part of the clones; where checked against another copy, unresolved V genes explain under half of the gap, and the rest is unexplained. V and J calls and clone size are those listed in that table; D and trimming were worked out from the DNA. In this sample the table shows 150,000 to 250,000 clones, under 95% of which occur a single time. The ten largest clones capture roughly 1% of the sample.

Turning to this clone: This clone's antigen is unknown. Base qualities were left out, and no much larger clone turns up one base away.

The time point label for this specimen denotes: about 28 days (+/-7) after the second vaccine dose. Because spike-specific TCR depth and breadth did not differ between the two schedules, AZD1222 recipients who got a second dose at roughly 4 weeks were pooled with those who got a second dose at roughly 12 weeks. The vaccinee samples were drawn from two UK trials, COV001 and COV002, one of which was a single-blind randomized controlled phase 2/3 trial testing AZD1222 (ChAdOx1 nCoV-19) in healthy adults. For TCRbeta chain sequencing, PBMC samples were collected from trial participants at day 0 and at day 28 after the second dose. Clipping removes 10 bases from V and 4 bases from J, with 9 as the unmatched junction base count. From a lookup of the germline V gene (reference sequence), CDR1 and CDR2 are MNHEY and SMNVEV. The CDR3 runs 14 amino acids, cysteine and phenylalanine included. Only the CDR3 region is kept as DNA, spanning 42 bases read in frame from base 1.

The receptor's source is an adult who received the AZD1222 COVID-19 vaccine. Source: peripheral blood, taken 28 days after the second AZD1222 dose. Rearrangement joined TRBV27 to TRBJ1-2; 10 bases in the middle match TRBD1. The DNA sequence is TGTGCCACCGGGAGGACAGGGGGAGTCTATGGCTACACCTTC. It codes for CATGRTGGVYGYTF.